These 23 T cell receptor beta chains were all obtained from the same sample, sequenced in a study of T cell responses to AZD1222 COVID-19 vaccine. The data were produced by immunoSEQ multiplex PCR, yet TCRdb's version contains in-frame clones alone and is incomplete. The sample has 90,000 or so clones; approximately 91% are singletons. The starting material was peripheral blood, obtained on day 0 of AZD1222 vaccination. The receptors were sampled from an adult in good health.

The chain couples TRBV27 to TRBJ2-1, with D perhaps TRBD1 (5 bases). From germline, CDR1 is MNHEY and CDR2 SMNVEV (reference sequence). The CDR3 extends over 17 amino acids. Trimming pared 6 bases from V and 4 bases from J, leaving 22 bases between. Written as DNA, the CDR3 is TGTGCCAGCAGCCCAACCAAACAGGTAGCCGGATACAATGAGCAGTTCTTC. Amino acid sequence: CASSPTKQVAGYNEQFF.

This clone occurred a few times. This chain uses TRBV27 with TRBJ1-1, with D uncertain. CDR1 MNHEY and CDR2 SMNVEV come from the germline V gene (reference sequence). This CDR3 has 13 residues. Trimming removed 3 bases from V and 3 bases from J, with 8 bases in between. The CDR3 coding sequence is TGTGCCAGCAGTTTCGTCGGGGACACTGAAGCTTTCTTT. Its translation: CASSFVGDTEAFF.

V usage is TRBV19 and J usage is TRBJ1-2; D call uncertain. The CDR3 spans 16 residues. The germline V and J ends were trimmed by 4 bases and 5 bases, with 20 bases remaining between them. Germline V gene data show CDR1 as LNHDA and CDR2 as SQIVND (reference sequence). Here the CDR3 reads CASSTPTGSNLYGYTF. CDR3 in DNA: TGTGCCAGTAGTACGCCCACGGGCAGCAACCTTTATGGCTACACCTTC.

This chain connects TRBV6-5 to TRBJ1-2, with unresolved D. V was pared by 4 bases and J by 8 bases, with 14 bases between. Per germline, CDR1 MNHEY and CDR2 SVGAGI. The CDR3 extends over 13 amino acids. This CDR3 reads CASSFRRARGYTF. In DNA, the CDR3 is TGTGCCAGCAGTTTCCGAAGGGCTCGAGGCTACACCTTC.

This chain joins TRBV7-3 and TRBJ2-1; 7 positions match TRBD2. The CDR3 is 18 amino acids. The germline V gene encodes CDR1 SGHTA and CDR2 FQGTGA. The V and J ends lost 5 bases and 7 bases, in that order; junction bases with no gene match: 20. The chain's CDR3 is CASSPYSTSEWPRNEQFF. The CDR3 DNA follows: TGTGCCAGCAGCCCCTACTCCACTAGCGAGTGGCCAAGGAATGAGCAGTTCTTC.

This clone came up once. The chain is built from TRBV10-2 and TRBJ1-5; TRBD1 aligns across 8 bases. V shed 6 bases, J shed 4 bases, and the junction held 2 bases outside the gene matches. The CDR3 is 13 amino acids. The V gene's germline CDR1 is WSHSY and CDR2 SAAADI. DNA of the CDR3: TGCGCCAGCAGACGGACAGGGAATCAGCCCCAGCATTTT. Its translation is CASRRTGNQPQHF.

This chain connects TRBV10-2 to TRBJ1-5; D is possibly TRBD1 (5 bases). The CDR3 length is 14 residues. Germline CDR1 reads WSHSY; CDR2 reads SAAADI. V shed 6 bases and J shed 5 bases, with 14 bases lying between them. CDR3 residues: CASSEGSPDQPQHF. CDR3 DNA: TGCGCCAGCAGCGAGGGGTCGCCGGATCAGCCCCAGCATTTT.

The chain joins TRBV11-3 to TRBJ2-1, with 11 nucleotides matching TRBD2. CDR3 size: 15 residues. Germline V lookup: CDR1 SGHNT, CDR2 YENEEA. V shed 3 bases, J shed 5 bases, and the junction held 3 bases outside the gene matches. The CDR3 region is CASSFSGGADNEQFF. CDR3 coding DNA: TGTGCCAGCAGCTTTAGCGGGGGGGCCGACAATGAGCAGTTCTTC.

V usage is TRBV21-1 and J usage is TRBJ1-1. TRBV21-1 constitutes a pseudogene. The CDR3 loop spans 15 amino acids. CDR3 coding DNA: TGTGCCAGCAGCAAAATTCTGGGGACGCCGCCTGAAGCTTTCTTT. Amino acids: CASSKILGTPPEAFF.

This chain joins TRBV27 and TRBJ1-2; D is perhaps TRBD1 (5 bases). This CDR3 is built from 13 residues. CDR1 and CDR2 (germline): MNHEY, SMNVEV (reference sequence). V lost 1 base and J 5 bases, leaving 8 bases between the germline ends. CDR3 loop: CASSLLGGYGYTF. The CDR3 DNA reads as TGTGCCAGCAGTTTATTGGGGGGTTATGGCTACACCTTC.

This chain uses TRBV6-6 with TRBJ2-7; TRBD1 agrees at 11 bases. The germline V gene has CDR1 MNHNY and CDR2 SVGAGI (reference sequence). J gave up 7 bases and V 5 bases, and 7 bases lay outside the gene matches. The length of the CDR3 is 14 residues. The CDR3 sequence: CASSAGQGAREQYF. The CDR3 region has the DNA TGTGCCAGCAGTGCTGGACAGGGGGCTAGAGAGCAGTACTTC.

This clone was detected a few times. The V call is TRBV7-9, the J call TRBJ1-2; weak D call: TRBD1 (5 bases). The CDR3 sequence is 18 residues long. V was clipped by 1 base and J by 7 bases, with 25 bases between them. Germline V lookup: CDR1 SEHNR, CDR2 FQNEAQ (reference sequence). For the CDR3, the DNA is TGTGCCAGCAGCTTAGTGGTAGTACCGGGATCTTCAGGGAGTGGCTACACCTTC. It specifies CASSLVVVPGSSGSGYTF.

Worth noting for this clone: Other nucleotide sequences from this sample produce the same CDR3. V gene TRBV5-1 combines with J gene TRBJ1-4; no reliable D call. Trimming took off 0 bases at V and 6 bases at J, with 9 bases between the two ends. CDR3 size: 14 residues. The germline CDR1 and CDR2 sequences are SGHRS and YFSETQ. CDR3 nucleotides: TGCGCCAGCAGCTTGGCCGGCGGAGATGAAAAACTGTTTTTT. Its protein is CASSLAGGDEKLFF.

The chain employs TRBV30 and TRBJ2-7; tentatively, D is TRBD2 (6 bases). Trimming stripped 4 bases from V and 7 bases from J, with 23 bases between. There are 15 residues in the CDR3. The germline gives CDR1 GTSNPN, CDR2 SVGIG (reference sequence). This chain's CDR3 is CAWKQAGLDHGEQYF. The CDR3 region has the DNA TGTGCCTGGAAACAGGCGGGGTTGGATCATGGTGAGCAGTACTTC.

The chain joins TRBV14 to TRBJ2-1; TRBD2 is a possible D gene (6 bases). The germline V gene has CDR1 SGHDN and CDR2 FVKESK. The CDR3 covers 13 residues. V shed 4 bases and J shed 10 bases, with 14 bases lying between them. The CDR3 sequence is CASSPGVLREQFF. As DNA, the CDR3 is TGTGCCAGCAGCCCGGGGGTATTAAGGGAGCAGTTCTTC.

The chain carries TRBV7-3 and TRBJ2-1, with TRBD2 matching 7 bases. The V segment lost 5 bases and the J segment 2 bases; nucleotides outside the gene matches: 6. The CDR3 runs 15 residues. Germline CDR1 reads SGHTA; CDR2 reads FQGTGA. The CDR3 loop reads CASSPRAGAYNEQFF. Written as DNA, the CDR3 is TGTGCCAGCAGCCCAAGGGCGGGAGCCTACAATGAGCAGTTCTTC.

Only one count was recorded for this clone. The rearrangement links TRBV9 to TRBJ2-7; 7 bases are a match to TRBD2. The junction had 3 bases not matched to a gene; V was cut back by 0 bases and J by 0 bases. Germline CDR1 reads SGDLS; CDR2 reads YYNGEE. The CDR3 totals 15 residues. The CDR3 sequence is CASSVEASGSYEQYF. CDR3 DNA: TGTGCCAGCAGCGTAGAAGCTAGCGGCTCCTACGAGCAGTACTTC.

The V and J genes are TRBV7-9 and TRBJ2-1; TRBD1 is a possible D gene (5 bases). Germline-derived CDR1 and CDR2 are SEHNR and FQNEAQ (reference sequence). CDR3 size: 18 residues. Trimming pared 2 bases from V and 0 bases from J, leaving 17 bases between. CDR3 residues: CASSLYRKGASSYNEQFF. CDR3 nucleotide sequence: TGTGCCAGCAGCTTATATCGGAAAGGGGCAAGCTCCTACAATGAGCAGTTCTTC.

This clone was seen once. The chain links TRBV4-3 to TRBJ1-2, with unresolved D. Between the trimmed V and J ends, which lost 1 base and 3 bases, there was a span of 9 bases. The CDR3 consists of 14 residues. Germline V gene sequence: CDR1 LGHNA, CDR2 YSLEER. CDR3 in amino acids: CASSQGEGDYGYTF. In nucleotides, the CDR3 is TGCGCCAGCAGCCAAGGTGAAGGAGACTATGGCTACACCTTC.

The V call is TRBV2, the J call TRBJ2-2, with D unresolved. Germline CDR1 SNHLY, CDR2 FYNNEI. This CDR3 spans 13 amino acids. V was clipped by 8 bases and J by 2 bases, with 9 bases between them. Here the CDR3 reads CASGRHNTGELFF. In nucleotides, the CDR3 is TGTGCCAGCGGCCGACACAACACCGGGGAGCTGTTTTTT.

The chain links TRBV3-1 (or the pseudogene TRBV3-2) to TRBJ2-1; TRBD1 aligns across 8 bases. This CDR3 is built from 13 residues. J gave up 10 bases and V 3 bases, and 5 bases lay outside the gene matches. CDR1 is LGHDT, CDR2 YNNKEL, per germline (reference sequence). CDR3 coding DNA: TGTGCCAGCAGCCAGTCCCGGGACAGGGAGCAGTTCTTC. This encodes CASSQSRDREQFF.

This clone was observed once. This chain links TRBV10-3 with TRBJ1-1; 7 bases are a match to TRBD1. CDR1 is ENHRY, CDR2 SYGVKD, per germline. This CDR3 is built from 14 residues. J was trimmed by 0 bases and V by 6 bases; bases with no gene match: 4. The CDR3 protein is CAISRQGMNTEAFF. The CDR3 DNA reads TGTGCCATCAGCCGACAGGGTATGAACACTGAAGCTTTCTTT.

The V gene is TRBV2, the J gene TRBJ2-7, with D unresolved. The CDR3 consists of 12 residues. With 6 bases removed from V and 0 bases from J, the gap between germline ends came to 6 bases. CDR1 and CDR2 from the germline V gene are SNHLY and FYNNEI. CDR3 coding DNA: TGTGCCAGCAGCAAGGGCTCCTACGAGCAGTACTTC. Its translation is CASSKGSYEQYF.